This T cell receptor beta chain was found in a study of blood T cell repertoires in COVID-19. Libraries were prepared by immunoSEQ multiplex PCR; TCRdb keeps only in-frame clonotypes and omits some of them. The profile covers under 300,000 clones, with about 88% appearing a single time and 2% to 2.5% taken by the ten largest. This clone came up many times. Germline values: CDR1 GTSNPN, CDR2 SVGIG (reference sequence). With 2 bases clipped from V and 7 bases from J, the junction kept 11 bases outside the gene matches. This CDR3 has 14 residues. The sample was PBMCs or T cells enriched from blood (not recorded which). This TCR derives from a woman aged 55-69 years in a cohort exposed to, infected with or recovered from COVID-19 (not recorded which). The J gene is TRBJ2-7, the V gene TRBV30, with TRBD1 matching over 7 bases. The CDR3 nucleotides read TGTGCCTGGAGTTTATCCGGGACAGCCGGGGAGCAGTACTTC. Translation: CAWSLSGTAGEQYF.